This T cell receptor beta chain came from a study of cytomegalovirus exposure and HLA in healthy donors. CDR3 length: 16 amino acids. With 2 bases clipped from V and 0 bases from J, the junction kept 5 bases outside the gene matches. From germline, CDR1 is SEHNR and CDR2 FQNEAQ (reference sequence). The study ran its PCR with 60 Vbeta and 13 Jbeta primers. Measured with immunoSEQ multiplex PCR; TCRdb has only the in-frame clones, and not every one. The table includes 130,000 or so clones, 75% to 85% detected once. The chain carries TRBV7-9 and TRBJ2-5, with 8 bases fitting TRBD1. Material for sequencing was PBMCs. The receptor comes from a woman aged 40 to 50 in good health and CMV-seronegative. The CDR3, as DNA: TGTGCCAGCAGCTTACAAGGACAGGGTAACCAAGAGACCCAGTACTTC. Translation: CASSLQGQGNQETQYF.